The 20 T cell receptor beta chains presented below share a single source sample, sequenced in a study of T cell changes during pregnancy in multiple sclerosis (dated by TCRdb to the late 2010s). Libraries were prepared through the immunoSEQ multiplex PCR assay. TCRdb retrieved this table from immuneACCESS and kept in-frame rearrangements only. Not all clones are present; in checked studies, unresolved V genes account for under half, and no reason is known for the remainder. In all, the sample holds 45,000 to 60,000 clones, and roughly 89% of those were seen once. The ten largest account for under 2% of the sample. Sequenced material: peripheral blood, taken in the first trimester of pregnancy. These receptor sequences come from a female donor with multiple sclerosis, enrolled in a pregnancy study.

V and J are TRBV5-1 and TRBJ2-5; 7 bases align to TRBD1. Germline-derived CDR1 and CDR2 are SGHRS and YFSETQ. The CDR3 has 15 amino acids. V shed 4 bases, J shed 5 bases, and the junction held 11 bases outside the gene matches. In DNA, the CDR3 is TGCGCCAGCAGCGGGGAAGGACAGGACGGGGAGACCCAGTACTTC. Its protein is CASSGEGQDGETQYF.

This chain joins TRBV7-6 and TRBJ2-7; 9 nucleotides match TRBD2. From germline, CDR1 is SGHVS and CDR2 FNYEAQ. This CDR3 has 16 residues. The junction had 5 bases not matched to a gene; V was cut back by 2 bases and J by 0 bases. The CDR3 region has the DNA TGTGCCAGCAGCTTAAAGGCGGGAGGGGGCTCCTACGAGCAGTACTTC. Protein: CASSLKAGGGSYEQYF.

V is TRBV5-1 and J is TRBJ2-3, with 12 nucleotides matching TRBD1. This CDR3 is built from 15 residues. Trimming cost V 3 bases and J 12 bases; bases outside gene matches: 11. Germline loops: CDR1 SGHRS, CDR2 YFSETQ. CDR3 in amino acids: CASSSLPGTGGGQYF. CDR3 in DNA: TGCGCCAGCAGCTCACTTCCCGGGACAGGGGGCGGCCAGTATTTT.

The chain's CDR3 is CATSRRGSTEAFF. The CDR3 coding sequence is TGTGCCACCAGCAGGAGAGGGAGCACTGAAGCTTTCTTT. The V and J genes are TRBV15 and TRBJ1-1; D gene uncertain. The germline V gene encodes CDR1 LNHNV and CDR2 YYDKDF (reference sequence). Trimming cost V 3 bases and J 4 bases, with 9 bases left between them. The CDR3 is 13 residues long.

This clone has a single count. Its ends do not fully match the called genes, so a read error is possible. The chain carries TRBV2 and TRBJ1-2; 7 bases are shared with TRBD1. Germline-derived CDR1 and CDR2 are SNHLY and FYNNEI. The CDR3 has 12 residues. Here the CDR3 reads CASSDRQGTSFF. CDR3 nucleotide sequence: TGTGCCAGCAGTGACAGACAGGGCACTTCCTTCTTC.

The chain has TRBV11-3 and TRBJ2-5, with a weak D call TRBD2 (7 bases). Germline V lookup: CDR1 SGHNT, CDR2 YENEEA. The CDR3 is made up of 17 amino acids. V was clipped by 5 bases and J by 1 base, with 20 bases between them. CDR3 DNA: TGTGCCAGCAGCCGCGGTGGGGGGGCGGGGGTCCAAGAGACCCAGTACTTC. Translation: CASSRGGGAGVQETQYF.

The CDR3, as DNA: TGTGCCAGTTGTGACAGGGGGCGAAATGGCTACACCTTC. It specifies CASCDRGRNGYTF. The chain employs TRBV19 and TRBJ1-2; 10 nucleotides agree with TRBD1. Trimming cost V 8 bases and J 6 bases; bases outside gene matches: 6. This CDR3 has 13 amino acids. Germline V gene sequence: CDR1 LNHDA, CDR2 SQIVND (reference sequence).

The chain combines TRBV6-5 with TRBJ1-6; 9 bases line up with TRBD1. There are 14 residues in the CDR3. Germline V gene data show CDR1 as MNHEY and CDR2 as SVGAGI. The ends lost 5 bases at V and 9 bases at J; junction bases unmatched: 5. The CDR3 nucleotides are TGTGCCAGCAGTACAGGGGGCGAGGGTTCACCCCTCCACTTT. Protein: CASSTGGEGSPLHF.

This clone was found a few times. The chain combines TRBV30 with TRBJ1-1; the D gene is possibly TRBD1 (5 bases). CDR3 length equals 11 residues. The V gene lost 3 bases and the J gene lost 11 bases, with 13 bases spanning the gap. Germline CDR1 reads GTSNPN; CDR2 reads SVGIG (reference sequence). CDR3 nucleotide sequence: TGTGCCTGGAGCTGGGGGGGACGTGCTTTCTTT. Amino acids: CAWSWGGRAFF.

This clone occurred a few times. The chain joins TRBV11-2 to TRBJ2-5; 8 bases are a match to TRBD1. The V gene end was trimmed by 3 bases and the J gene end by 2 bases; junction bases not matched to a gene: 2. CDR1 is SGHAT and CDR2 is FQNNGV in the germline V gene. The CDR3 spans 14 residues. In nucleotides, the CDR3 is TGTGCCAGCAGCTTGAACAGGGGGCAAGAGACCCAGTACTTC. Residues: CASSLNRGQETQYF. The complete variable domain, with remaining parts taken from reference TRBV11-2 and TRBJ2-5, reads EAGVAQSPRYKIIEKRQSVAFWCNPISGHATLYWYQQILGQGPKLLIQFQNNGVVDDSQLPKDRFSAERLKGVDSTLKIQPAKLEDSAVYLCASSLNRGQETQYFGPGTRLLVL.

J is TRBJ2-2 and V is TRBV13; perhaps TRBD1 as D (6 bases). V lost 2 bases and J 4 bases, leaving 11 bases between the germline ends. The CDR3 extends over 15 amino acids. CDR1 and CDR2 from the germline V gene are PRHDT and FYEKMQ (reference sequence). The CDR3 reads CASSLLAGATGELFF. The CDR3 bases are TGTGCCAGCAGCTTATTGGCAGGGGCCACCGGGGAGCTGTTTTTT.

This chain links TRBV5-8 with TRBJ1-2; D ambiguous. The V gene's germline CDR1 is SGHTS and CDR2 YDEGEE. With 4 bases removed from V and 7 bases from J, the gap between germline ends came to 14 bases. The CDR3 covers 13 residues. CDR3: CASSLLPRVGYTF. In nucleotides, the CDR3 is TGTGCCAGCAGCCTACTGCCTCGGGTTGGCTACACCTTC. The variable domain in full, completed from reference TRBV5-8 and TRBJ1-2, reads EAGVTQSPTHLIKTRGQQATLRCSPISGHTSVYWYQQALGLGLQFLLWYDEGEERNRGNFPPRFSGRQFPNYSSELNVNALELEDSALYLCASSLLPRVGYTFGSGTRLTVV.

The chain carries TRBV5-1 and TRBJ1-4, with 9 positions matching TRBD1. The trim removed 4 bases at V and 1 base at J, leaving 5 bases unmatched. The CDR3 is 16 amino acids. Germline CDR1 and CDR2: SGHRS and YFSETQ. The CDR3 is CASSIRQGGTNEKLFF. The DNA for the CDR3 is TGCGCCAGCAGCATAAGACAGGGGGGAACTAATGAAAAACTGTTTTTT.

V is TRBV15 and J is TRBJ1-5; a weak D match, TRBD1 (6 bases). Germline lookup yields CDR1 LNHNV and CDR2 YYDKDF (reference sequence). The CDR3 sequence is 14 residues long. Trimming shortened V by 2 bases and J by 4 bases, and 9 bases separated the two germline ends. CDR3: CATSRKGGNQPQHF. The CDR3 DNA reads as TGTGCCACCAGCAGAAAGGGGGGGAATCAGCCCCAGCATTTT.

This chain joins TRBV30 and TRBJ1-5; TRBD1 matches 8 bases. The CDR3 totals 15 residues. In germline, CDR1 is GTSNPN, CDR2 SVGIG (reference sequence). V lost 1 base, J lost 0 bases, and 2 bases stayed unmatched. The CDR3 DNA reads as TGTGCCTGGAGTGCAGGGGGCTATAGCAATCAGCCCCAGCATTTT. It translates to CAWSAGGYSNQPQHF.

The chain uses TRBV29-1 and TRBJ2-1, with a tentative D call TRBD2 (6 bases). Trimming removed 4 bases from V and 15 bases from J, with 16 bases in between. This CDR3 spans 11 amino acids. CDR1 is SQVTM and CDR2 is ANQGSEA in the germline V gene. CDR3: CSVVVGDLTFF. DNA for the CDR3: TGCAGCGTTGTAGTTGGGGACTTGACGTTCTTC.

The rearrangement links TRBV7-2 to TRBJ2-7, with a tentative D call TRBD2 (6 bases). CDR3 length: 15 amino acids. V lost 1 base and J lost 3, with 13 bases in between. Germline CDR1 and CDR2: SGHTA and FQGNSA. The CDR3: CASSLGERAGYEQYF. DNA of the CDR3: TGTGCCAGCAGCTTAGGAGAGCGGGCTGGCTACGAGCAGTACTTC.

The CDR3 region has the DNA TGCGCCAGCAGCCAAGAGGTCTTCGGGACAGGGCCTAACTATGGCTACACCTTC. The encoded protein is CASSQEVFGTGPNYGYTF. This chain links TRBV4-3 with TRBJ1-2; 9 bases align to TRBD1. This CDR3 region has 18 residues. Germline V lookup: CDR1 LGHNA, CDR2 YSLEER. J lost 0 bases, V lost 0 bases, and 8 bases had no gene match.

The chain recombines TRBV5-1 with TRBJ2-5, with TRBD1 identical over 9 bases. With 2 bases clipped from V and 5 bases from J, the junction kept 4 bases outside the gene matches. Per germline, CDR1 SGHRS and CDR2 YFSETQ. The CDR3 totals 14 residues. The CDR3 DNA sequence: TGCGCCAGCAGCTTACAGGGGGCGCGGGAGACCCAGTACTTC. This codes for CASSLQGARETQYF.

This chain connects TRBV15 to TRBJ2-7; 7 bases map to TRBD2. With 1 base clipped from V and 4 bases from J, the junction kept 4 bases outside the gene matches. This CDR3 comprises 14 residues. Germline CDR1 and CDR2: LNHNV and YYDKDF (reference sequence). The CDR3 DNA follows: TGTGCCACCAGCAGAGTCGGGGGGACTTACGAGCAGTACTTC. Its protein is CATSRVGGTYEQYF.